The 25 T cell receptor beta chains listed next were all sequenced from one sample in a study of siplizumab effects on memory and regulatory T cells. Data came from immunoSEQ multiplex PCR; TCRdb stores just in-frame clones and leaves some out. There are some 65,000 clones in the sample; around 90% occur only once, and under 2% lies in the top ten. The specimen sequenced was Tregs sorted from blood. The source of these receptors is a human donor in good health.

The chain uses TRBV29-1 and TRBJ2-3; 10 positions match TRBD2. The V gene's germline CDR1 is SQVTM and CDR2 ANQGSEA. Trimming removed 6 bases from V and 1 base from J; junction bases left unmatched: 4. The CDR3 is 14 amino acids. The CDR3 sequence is CSVTSGIGTDTQYF. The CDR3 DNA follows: TGCAGCGTCACTAGCGGGATTGGCACAGATACGCAGTATTTT.

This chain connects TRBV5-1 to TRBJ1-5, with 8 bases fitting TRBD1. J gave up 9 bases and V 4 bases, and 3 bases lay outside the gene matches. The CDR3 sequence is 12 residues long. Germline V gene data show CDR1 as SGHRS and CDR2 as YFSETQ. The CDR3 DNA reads TGCGCCAGCAGCCGCGACAGGGGGCCCCAGCATTTT. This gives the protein CASSRDRGPQHF.

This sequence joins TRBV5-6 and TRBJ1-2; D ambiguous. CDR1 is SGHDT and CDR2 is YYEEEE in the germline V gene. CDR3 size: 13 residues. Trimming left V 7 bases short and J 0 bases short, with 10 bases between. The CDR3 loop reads CASLNTANYGYTF. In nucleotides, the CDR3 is TGTGCCAGCTTGAACACAGCTAACTATGGCTACACCTTC.

CDR3 nucleotides: TGTGCCAGCAGCTTTGGCAGGGCCTACAATGAGCAGTTCTTC. This translates into CASSFGRAYNEQFF. The gene calls are TRBV7-2 and TRBJ2-1; a possible D gene is TRBD1 (5 bases). This CDR3 has 14 residues. The germline V gene has CDR1 SGHTA and CDR2 FQGNSA. Trimming left V 3 bases short and J 2 bases short, with 8 bases between. The full variable domain, with the rest looked up from reference TRBV7-2 and TRBJ2-1, is GAGVSQSPSNKVTEKGKDVELRCDPISGHTALYWYRQSLGQGLEFLIYFQGNSAPDKSGLPSDRFSAERTGGSVSTLTIQRTQQEDSAVYLCASSFGRAYNEQFFGPGTRLTVL.

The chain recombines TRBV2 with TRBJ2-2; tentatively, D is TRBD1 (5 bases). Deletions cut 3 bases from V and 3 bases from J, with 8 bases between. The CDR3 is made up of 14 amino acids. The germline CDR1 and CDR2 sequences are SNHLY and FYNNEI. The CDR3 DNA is TGTGCCAGCAGTGAGACAGACTACACCGGGGAGCTGTTTTTT. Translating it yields CASSETDYTGELFF.

CDR3 in amino acids: CASMRTAQETQYF. The CDR3 DNA follows: TGCGCCAGCATGCGGACAGCCCAAGAGACCCAGTACTTC. This rearrangement joins TRBV5-1 to TRBJ2-5, with D perhaps TRBD1 (6 bases). Germline lookup yields CDR1 SGHRS and CDR2 YFSETQ. This CDR3 comprises 13 residues. V dropped 6 bases and J dropped 1 base, with 10 bases sitting between them.

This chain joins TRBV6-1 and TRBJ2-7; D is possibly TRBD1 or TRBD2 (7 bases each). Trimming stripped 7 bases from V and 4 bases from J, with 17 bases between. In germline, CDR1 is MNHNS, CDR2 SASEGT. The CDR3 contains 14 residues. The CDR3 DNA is TGTGCCAGCAACCGACAGGGAGGGCCATACGAGCAGTACTTC. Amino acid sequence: CASNRQGGPYEQYF.

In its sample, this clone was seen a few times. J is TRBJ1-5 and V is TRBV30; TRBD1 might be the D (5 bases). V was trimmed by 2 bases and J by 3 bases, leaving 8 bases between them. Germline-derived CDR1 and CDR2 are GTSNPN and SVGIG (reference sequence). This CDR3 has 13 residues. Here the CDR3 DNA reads TGTGCCTGGAGTCGAGGGGACAATCAGCCCCAGCATTTT. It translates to CAWSRGDNQPQHF.

Written as DNA, the CDR3 is TGTGCCAGCAGCTCAAGGACAGGGGACTACGAGCAGTACTTC. Residues: CASSSRTGDYEQYF. The chain links TRBV7-8 to TRBJ2-7; 9 bases line up with TRBD1. CDR1 and CDR2 (germline): SGHVS, FQNEAQ. The CDR3 is 14 amino acids. V lost 4 bases, J lost 3 bases, and 4 bases stayed unmatched.

CDR3 DNA sequence: TGTGCCAGCAGCTTAGACCCTCGGACAGGGGAAGGCTACACCTTC. As protein: CASSLDPRTGEGYTF. The V call is TRBV11-2, the J call TRBJ1-2; 9 nucleotides match TRBD1. This CDR3 has 15 residues. Germline V gives CDR1 SGHAT, CDR2 FQNNGV. The V segment lost 0 bases and the J segment 8 bases; nucleotides outside the gene matches: 7.

The chain's CDR3 is CASSIGPDIVGQPQHF. The DNA of the CDR3 is TGTGCCAGTAGTATAGGTCCGGACATCGTGGGTCAGCCCCAGCATTTT. V is TRBV19 and J is TRBJ1-5; D may be TRBD1 (5 bases). Germline V gene lookup returns CDR1 LNHDA and CDR2 SQIVND (reference sequence). With 1 base removed from V and 6 bases from J, the gap between germline ends came to 16 bases. The CDR3 extends over 16 amino acids. The variable domain in full, completed from reference TRBV19 and TRBJ1-5, reads DGGITQSPKYLFRKEGQNVTLSCEQNLNHDAMYWYRQDPGQGLRLIYYSQIVNDFQKGDIAEGYSVSREKKESFPLTVTSAQKNPTAFYLCASSIGPDIVGQPQHFGDGTRLSIL.

CDR3 protein: CAWSWGDNQPQHF. The CDR3 bases are TGTGCCTGGAGTTGGGGAGACAATCAGCCCCAGCATTTT. The chain is built from TRBV30 and TRBJ1-5; unclear D gene. The CDR3 totals 13 residues. Germline loops: CDR1 GTSNPN, CDR2 SVGIG (reference sequence). The V end was cut by 2 bases, the J end by 3 bases, with 8 bases between.

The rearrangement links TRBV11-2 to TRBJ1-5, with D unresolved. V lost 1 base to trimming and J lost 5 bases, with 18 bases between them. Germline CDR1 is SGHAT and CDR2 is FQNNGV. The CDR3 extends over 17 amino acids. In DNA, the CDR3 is TGTGCCAGCAGCTTAGCCTTAAGAAAAGGCTTTCATCAGCCCCAGCATTTT. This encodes CASSLALRKGFHQPQHF.

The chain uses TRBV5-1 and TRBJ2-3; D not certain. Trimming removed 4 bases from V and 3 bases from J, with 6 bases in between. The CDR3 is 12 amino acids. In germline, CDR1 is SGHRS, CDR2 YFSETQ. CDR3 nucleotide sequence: TGCGCCAGCAGCCCCGGGACAGATACGCAGTATTTT. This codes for CASSPGTDTQYF.

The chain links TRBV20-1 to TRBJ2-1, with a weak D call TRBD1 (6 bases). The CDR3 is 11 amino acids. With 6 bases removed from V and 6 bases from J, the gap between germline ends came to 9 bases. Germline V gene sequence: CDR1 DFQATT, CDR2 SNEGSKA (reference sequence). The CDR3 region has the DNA TGCAGTGCGCAGACAGGCAATGAGCAGTTCTTC. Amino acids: CSAQTGNEQFF.

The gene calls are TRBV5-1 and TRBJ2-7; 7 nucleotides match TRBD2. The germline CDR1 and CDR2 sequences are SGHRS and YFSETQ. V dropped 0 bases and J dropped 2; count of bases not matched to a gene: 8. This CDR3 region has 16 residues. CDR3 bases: TGCGCCAGCAGCTTGGTGTCGGGCGGGAGCACCTACGAGCAGTACTTC. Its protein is CASSLVSGGSTYEQYF.

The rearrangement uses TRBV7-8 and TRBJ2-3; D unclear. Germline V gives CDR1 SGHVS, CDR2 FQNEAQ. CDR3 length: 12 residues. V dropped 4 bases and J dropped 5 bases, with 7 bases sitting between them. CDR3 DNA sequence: TGTGCCAGCAGCTATAGACGAGATACGCAGTATTTT. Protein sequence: CASSYRRDTQYF.

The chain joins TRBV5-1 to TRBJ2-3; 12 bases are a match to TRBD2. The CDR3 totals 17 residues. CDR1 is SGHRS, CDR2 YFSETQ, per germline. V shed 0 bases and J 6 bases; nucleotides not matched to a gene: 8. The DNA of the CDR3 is TGCGCCAGCAGCTTGGCCTTAGTAACTAGCGGGAGGGATACGCAGTATTTT. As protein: CASSLALVTSGRDTQYF.

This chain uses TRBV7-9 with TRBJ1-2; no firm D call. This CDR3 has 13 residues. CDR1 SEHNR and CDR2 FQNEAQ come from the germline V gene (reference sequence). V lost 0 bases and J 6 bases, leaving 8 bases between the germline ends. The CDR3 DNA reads TGTGCCAGCAGCTTAGCCCGTGCGGATGGCTACACCTTC. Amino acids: CASSLARADGYTF.

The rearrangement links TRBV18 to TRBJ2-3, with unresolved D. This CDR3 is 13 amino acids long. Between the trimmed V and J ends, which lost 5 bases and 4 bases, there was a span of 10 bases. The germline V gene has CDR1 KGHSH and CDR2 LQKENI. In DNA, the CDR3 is TGTGCCAGCTCATTAGATCAATCAGATACGCAGTATTTT. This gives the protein CASSLDQSDTQYF.

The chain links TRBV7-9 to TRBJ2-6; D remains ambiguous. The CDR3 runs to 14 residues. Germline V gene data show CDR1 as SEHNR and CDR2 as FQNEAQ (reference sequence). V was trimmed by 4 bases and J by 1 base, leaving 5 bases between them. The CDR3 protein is CASSWLSGANVLTF. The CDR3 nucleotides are TGTGCCAGCAGCTGGTTGTCTGGGGCCAACGTCCTGACTTTC.

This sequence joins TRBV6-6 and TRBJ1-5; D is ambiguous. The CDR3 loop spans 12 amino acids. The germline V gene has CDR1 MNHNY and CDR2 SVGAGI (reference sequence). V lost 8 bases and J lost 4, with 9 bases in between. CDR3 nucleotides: TGTGCCAGCCGGGATCCTAATCAGCCCCAGCATTTT. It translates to CASRDPNQPQHF.

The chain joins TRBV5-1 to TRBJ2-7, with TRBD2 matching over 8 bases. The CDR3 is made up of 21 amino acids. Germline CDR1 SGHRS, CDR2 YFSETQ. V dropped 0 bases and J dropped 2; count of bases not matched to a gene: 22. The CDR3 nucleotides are TGCGCCAGCAGCTTGGAGTTTGGGGAAAAGGGACTAGTCCCTTGGGCCTACGAGCAGTACTTC. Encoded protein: CASSLEFGEKGLVPWAYEQYF.

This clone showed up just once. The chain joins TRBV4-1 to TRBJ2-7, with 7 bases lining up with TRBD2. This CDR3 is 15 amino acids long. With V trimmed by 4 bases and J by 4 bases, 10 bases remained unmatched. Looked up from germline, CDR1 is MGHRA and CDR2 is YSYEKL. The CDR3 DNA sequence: TGCGCCAGCAGCCCTATCAGCGGCGGGGGTTACGAGCAGTACTTC. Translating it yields CASSPISGGGYEQYF.

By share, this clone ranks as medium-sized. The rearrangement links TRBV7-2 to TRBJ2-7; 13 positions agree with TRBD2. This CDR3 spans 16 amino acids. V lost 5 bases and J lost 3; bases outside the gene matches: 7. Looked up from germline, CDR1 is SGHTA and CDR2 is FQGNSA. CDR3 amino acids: CASSLGLAGANYEQYF. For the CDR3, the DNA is TGTGCCAGCAGCCTAGGACTAGCGGGAGCAAACTACGAGCAGTACTTC.